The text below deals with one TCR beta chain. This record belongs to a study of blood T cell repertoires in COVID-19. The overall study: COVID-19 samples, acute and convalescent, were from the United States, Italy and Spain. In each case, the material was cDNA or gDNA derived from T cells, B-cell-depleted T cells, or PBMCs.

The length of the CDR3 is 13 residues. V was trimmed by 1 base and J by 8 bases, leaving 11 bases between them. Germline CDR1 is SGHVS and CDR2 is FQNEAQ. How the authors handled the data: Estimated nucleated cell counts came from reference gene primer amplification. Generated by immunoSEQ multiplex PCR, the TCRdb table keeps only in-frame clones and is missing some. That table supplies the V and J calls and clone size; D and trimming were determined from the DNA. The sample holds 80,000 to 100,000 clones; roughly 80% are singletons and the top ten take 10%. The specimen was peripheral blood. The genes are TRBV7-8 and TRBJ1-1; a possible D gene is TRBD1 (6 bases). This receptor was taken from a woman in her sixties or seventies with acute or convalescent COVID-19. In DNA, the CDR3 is TGTGCCAGCAGCTTAGGCGGGGGCGGGGAAGCTTTCTTT. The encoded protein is CASSLGGGGEAFF.